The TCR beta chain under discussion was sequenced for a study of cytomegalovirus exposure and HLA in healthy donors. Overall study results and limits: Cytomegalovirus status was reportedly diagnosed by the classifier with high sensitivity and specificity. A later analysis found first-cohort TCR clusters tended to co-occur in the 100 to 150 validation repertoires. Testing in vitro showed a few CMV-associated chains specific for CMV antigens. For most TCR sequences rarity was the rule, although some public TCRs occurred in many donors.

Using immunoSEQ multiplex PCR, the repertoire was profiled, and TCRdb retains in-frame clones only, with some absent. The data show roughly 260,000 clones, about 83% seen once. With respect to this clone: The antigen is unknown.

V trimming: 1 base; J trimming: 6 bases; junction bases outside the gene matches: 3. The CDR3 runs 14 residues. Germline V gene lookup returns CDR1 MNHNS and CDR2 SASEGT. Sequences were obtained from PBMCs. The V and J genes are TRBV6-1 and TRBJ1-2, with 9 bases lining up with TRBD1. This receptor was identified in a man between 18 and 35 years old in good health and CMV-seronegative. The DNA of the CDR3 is TGTGCCAGCAGTGAAGGGGGGGACAGGGATGGCTACACCTTC. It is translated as CASSEGGDRDGYTF.